Below, 9 T cell receptor beta chains from the same sample are listed, as sequenced in a study of T-cell memory formation after mild COVID-19. TCRdb re-called the 5' RACE reads with MiXCR, one entry per CDR3 protein. The table includes 430,000 or so distinct CDR3 sequences, roughly 25% detected once. The sequencing input was PBMCs or a T cell subset sorted from them (not recorded which). These receptors came from an adult woman who had mild COVID-19 (a few samples of this study predate the infection). Cell type and time point are not known.

This clonotype was recorded many times. The rearrangement joins TRBV18 to TRBJ2-2; TRBD1 aligns across 9 bases. Germline CDR1 is KGHSH and CDR2 is LQKENI. The CDR3 has 16 residues. J gave up 1 base and V 8 bases, and 8 bases lay outside the gene matches. CDR3 bases: TGTGCCAGCCCCACGGGGACAGGGAGGAACACCGGGGAGCTGTTTTTT. Translating gives CASPTGTGRNTGELFF.

This clonotype has only a few counts. The V call is TRBV25-1, the J call TRBJ2-1; the match to TRBD2 covers 10 bases. Losses at the gene ends were 3 bases for V and 8 bases for J; bases not matched to a gene: 7. In germline, CDR1 is MGHDK, CDR2 SYGVNS. The CDR3 has 15 residues. CDR3 sequence reads: CASSELGLAYDEQFF. The CDR3, as DNA: TGTGCCAGCAGTGAGCTGGGACTAGCGTACGATGAGCAGTTCTTC.

The sample holds a few counts of this clonotype. V is TRBV3-1 and J is TRBJ1-6; 9 nucleotides match TRBD1. The ends lost 1 base at V and 9 bases at J; junction bases unmatched: 7. The CDR3 loop spans 16 amino acids. CDR1 and CDR2 (germline): LGHDT, YNNKEL (reference sequence). The CDR3 DNA reads TGTGCCAGCAGCCAAGGCCCCGGGACAGGGAGTTCACCCCTCCACTTT. This codes for CASSQGPGTGSSPLHF.

The chain employs TRBV4-1 and TRBJ2-5; D not resolved. Looked up from germline, CDR1 is MGHRA and CDR2 is YSYEKL. This CDR3 spans 14 amino acids. V gave up 1 base and J gave up 5 bases, with 11 bases separating them. Here the CDR3 reads CASSQVFGVETQYF. CDR3 coding DNA: TGCGCCAGCAGCCAAGTGTTTGGTGTGGAGACCCAGTACTTC.

The V call is TRBV18, the J call TRBJ2-2; D not resolved. The germline V gene has CDR1 KGHSH and CDR2 LQKENI. V was clipped by 2 bases and J by 3 bases, with 10 bases between them. The CDR3 totals 15 residues. CDR3 protein: CASSPVELDTGELFF. The CDR3 nucleotides are TGTGCCAGCTCACCAGTCGAGCTAGACACCGGGGAGCTGTTTTTT.

This sequence joins TRBV18 and TRBJ2-6; D perhaps matches TRBD1 (5 bases). The CDR3 has 14 amino acids. Germline CDR1 and CDR2: KGHSH and LQKENI. V lost 4 bases, J lost 12 bases, and 16 bases lay in between. Here the CDR3 reads CASSRDRKTAVLTF. CDR3 nucleotides: TGTGCCAGCTCACGCGACAGAAAGACGGCCGTCCTGACTTTC.

The chain carries TRBV4-1 and TRBJ1-1, with 8 nucleotides matching TRBD1. The J segment lost 4 bases and the V segment lost 0 bases, leaving 1 base of the junction unmatched. Germline CDR1 reads MGHRA; CDR2 reads YSYEKL. The CDR3 contains 14 residues. The DNA for the CDR3 is TGCGCCAGCAGCCAAGATCAGGGGGCCACTGAAGCTTTCTTT. Its protein product is CASSQDQGATEAFF.

This rearrangement joins TRBV20-1 to TRBJ1-1; D gene ambiguous. The CDR3 has 13 amino acids. Germline CDR1 is DFQATT and CDR2 is SNEGSKA (reference sequence). The ends were cut back, 3 bases at V and 2 bases at J, with 10 bases in the middle. The CDR3: CSARFTANTEAFF. The CDR3 DNA reads TGCAGTGCTAGGTTTACAGCCAACACTGAAGCTTTCTTT.

This rearrangement joins TRBV10-3 to TRBJ1-1; D possibly corresponds to TRBD1 (5 bases). The length of the CDR3 is 14 residues. Per the germline V gene, CDR1 is ENHRY and CDR2 is SYGVKD. V lost 6 bases to trimming and J lost 2 bases, with 13 bases between them. CDR3 nucleotides: TGTGCCATCAGAAGGGACGCCTTAAACACTGAAGCTTTCTTT. Its translation is CAIRRDALNTEAFF.